These 32 T cell receptor beta chains were all obtained from the same sample, sequenced in a study of CD8 T cells in ankylosing spondylitis. Study conclusions and caveats: What appeared characteristic of ankylosing spondylitis blood was a TCR beta motif of eight highly homologous variants.

Their target antigens are unknown. Each CDR3 protein is one row after TCRdb ran MiXCR on the 5' RACE reads. Here the sample spans about 540,000 distinct CDR3 sequences, over 9.5% being singletons. The sequenced material came from blood, either unsorted or a sorted T cell fraction (not recorded which). The receptor set was obtained from a male donor with ankylosing spondylitis.

This clonotype has a handful of counts. The chain has TRBV20-1 and TRBJ2-1; 12 bases are shared with TRBD2. With V trimmed by 6 bases and J by 6 bases, 6 bases remained unmatched. Germline CDR1 is DFQATT and CDR2 is SNEGSKA (reference sequence). The CDR3 is made up of 14 amino acids. In DNA form, the CDR3 reads TGCAGTGCCCCGACTAGCGGGAGATTCAATGAGCAGTTCTTC. Translation: CSAPTSGRFNEQFF.

This clonotype was seen a handful of times. The chain combines TRBV2 with TRBJ1-2, with a weak D call TRBD1 (5 bases). In germline, CDR1 is SNHLY, CDR2 FYNNEI. Trimming pared 4 bases from V and 2 bases from J, leaving 14 bases between. CDR3 length: 15 amino acids. The CDR3 sequence is CASSGQGPVNYGYTF. The CDR3 nucleotides read TGTGCCAGCAGTGGGCAGGGTCCCGTAAACTATGGCTACACCTTC.

This clonotype came up a few times. V usage is TRBV12-3 or TRBV12-4 and J usage is TRBJ1-6, with D perhaps TRBD1 (5 bases). This CDR3 has 14 amino acids. The V end was cut by 3 bases, the J end by 7 bases, with 10 bases between. The CDR3 protein is CASSLYGTNSPLHF. For the CDR3, the DNA is TGTGCCAGCAGTTTGTATGGGACGAATTCACCCCTCCACTTT.

This sequence joins TRBV7-8 and TRBJ2-1, with 13 positions matching TRBD2. The CDR3 covers 18 residues. V lost 6 bases to trimming and J lost 5 bases; unmatched junction nucleotides: 13. CDR1 is SGHVS, CDR2 FQNEAQ, per germline. CDR3 loop: CASRRRTSGSAADNEQFF. The CDR3 DNA reads as TGTGCCAGCAGACGCAGGACTAGCGGGAGCGCCGCTGACAATGAGCAGTTCTTC.

V gene TRBV20-1 combines with J gene TRBJ1-2, with 7 bases lining up with TRBD1. V was pared by 7 bases and J by 1 base, with 6 bases of the junction left unmatched. Germline V gives CDR1 DFQATT, CDR2 SNEGSKA (reference sequence). This CDR3 has 13 amino acids. CDR3 coding DNA: TGCAGTGTCCCAGGGGGTCTTAACTATGGCTACACCTTC. Translation gives CSVPGGLNYGYTF.

This clonotype has at least ten counts. The chain carries TRBV7-9 and TRBJ2-5; TRBD1 agrees at 8 bases. Germline lookup yields CDR1 SEHNR and CDR2 FQNEAQ (reference sequence). The V segment lost 5 bases and the J segment 5 bases; nucleotides outside the gene matches: 7. This CDR3 comprises 14 residues. CDR3 sequence: CASSPRTGKETQYF. In nucleotides, the CDR3 is TGTGCCAGCAGCCCCCGGACAGGGAAGGAGACCCAGTACTTC.

A few counts support this clonotype. The chain has TRBV15 and TRBJ1-2, with D maybe TRBD1 (5 bases). This CDR3 has 17 amino acids. V was clipped by 1 base and J by 8 bases, with 23 bases between them. Germline lookup yields CDR1 LNHNV and CDR2 YYDKDF (reference sequence). The CDR3 sequence: CATSRGVGGDKLRGYTF. In nucleotides, the CDR3 is TGTGCCACCAGCAGAGGAGTCGGGGGGGATAAGTTGAGGGGCTACACCTTC. The entire variable domain, with the rest obtained from reference TRBV15 and TRBJ1-2, is as follows: DAMVIQNPRYQVTQFGKPVTLSCSQTLNHNVMYWYQQKSSQAPKLLFHYYDKDFNNEADTPDNFQSRRPNTSFCFLDIRSPGLGDTAMYLCATSRGVGGDKLRGYTFGSGTRLTVV.

V gene TRBV4-2 combines with J gene TRBJ2-3; D is perhaps TRBD2 (6 bases). Germline loops: CDR1 LGHNA, CDR2 YNFKEQ. There are 14 residues in the CDR3. Trimming left V 0 bases short and J 7 bases short, with 11 bases between. This CDR3 is CASSQDLATNTQYF. In DNA form, the CDR3 reads TGTGCCAGCAGCCAAGATCTAGCGACGAATACGCAGTATTTT.

This clonotype was detected a few times. The chain employs TRBV7-8 and TRBJ2-1; 7 bases map to TRBD2. Germline V gene sequence: CDR1 SGHVS, CDR2 FQNEAQ. Unmatched junction bases numbered 22, after V lost 5 bases and J lost 9 bases. There are 18 residues in the CDR3. The CDR3 DNA reads TGTGCCAGCAGCCCGGACCTTAAGCGGGACTTTATTTTTAGTGAGCAGTTCTTC. Protein product: CASSPDLKRDFIFSEQFF.

The table lists this clonotype with a few counts. This chain links TRBV7-2 with TRBJ2-2; 9 bases match TRBD2. V lost 6 bases and J lost 4; bases outside the gene matches: 6. The CDR3 covers 15 residues. Germline CDR1 and CDR2: SGHTA and FQGNSA. The chain's CDR3 is CASSSGSSGTGELFF. The CDR3 DNA is TGTGCCAGCAGTAGCGGGAGTAGCGGCACCGGGGAGCTGTTTTTT.

This clonotype was seen a few times. CDR3 amino acids: CATSVEGGNTIYF. The CDR3 DNA follows: TGCGCCACGTCGGTAGAGGGAGGAAACACCATATATTTT. This chain uses TRBV4-1 with TRBJ1-3; D is undetermined. Per germline, CDR1 MGHRA and CDR2 YSYEKL. Deletions cut 10 bases from V and 4 bases from J, with 14 bases between. This CDR3 is built from 13 residues.

The J gene is TRBJ2-1, the V gene TRBV5-1; D remains ambiguous. Germline values: CDR1 SGHRS, CDR2 YFSETQ. This CDR3 has 15 residues. Trimming took 1 base from V and 2 from J, leaving 10 bases between them. CDR3 protein: CASSLSARAYNEQFF. CDR3 in DNA: TGCGCCAGCAGCTTGTCTGCTAGGGCCTACAATGAGCAGTTCTTC.

Notes on this clonotype: Relative to the germline gene, one junction end is altered; a read error may explain this. The V call is TRBV2, the J call TRBJ2-2; a possible D gene is TRBD2 (5 bases). Germline values: CDR1 SNHLY, CDR2 FYNNEI. The CDR3 covers 13 residues. The CDR3 DNA is TGTGCCAGCAGTGAAGCGCGAACCGGGGAGCTGCTTTTT. Its protein product is CASSEARTGELLF.

This clonotype was picked up many times. The V gene is TRBV12-3 or TRBV12-4, the J gene TRBJ2-3; D ambiguous. Trimming shortened V by 11 bases and J by 2 bases, and 5 bases separated the two germline ends. This CDR3 region has 10 residues. The CDR3 DNA reads as TGTGCCTCCTCCACAGATACGCAGTATTTT. Translating it yields CASSTDTQYF.

CDR3 bases: TGCAGTGCTCCGGACAGGGGCAACACCGGGGAGCTGTTTTTT. It is translated as CSAPDRGNTGELFF. This sequence joins TRBV20-1 and TRBJ2-2, with TRBD1 matching 9 bases. Trimming took 5 bases from V and 2 from J; bases not matched to a gene: 3. The CDR3 runs to 14 residues. CDR1 is DFQATT, CDR2 SNEGSKA, per germline (reference sequence).

This clonotype was seen more than once but under ten times. The final CDR3 position lacks the conserved phenylalanine or tryptophan, pointing to a likely read error. This chain connects TRBV12-3 or TRBV12-4 to TRBJ2-3; TRBD1 aligns across 9 bases. The junction had 4 bases not matched to a gene; V was cut back by 1 base and J by 2 bases. The CDR3 loop spans 16 amino acids. The CDR3 protein is CASSLGTGADTDTQYL. CDR3 nucleotides: TGTGCCAGCAGTTTAGGGACAGGGGCCGACACAGATACGCAGTATCTT.

This clonotype was counted only a few times. The genes are TRBV29-1 and TRBJ2-7; D may be TRBD1 (6 bases). The germline V gene has CDR1 SQVTM and CDR2 ANQGSEA. V was cut by 2 bases and J by 5 bases, with 19 bases left in between. This CDR3 spans 15 amino acids. CDR3 nucleotides: TGCAGCGTTGAAATTAAGGGTACAGGGTCCCACGAGCAGTACTTC. It translates to CSVEIKGTGSHEQYF.

The genes are TRBV25-1 and TRBJ1-2, with D perhaps TRBD1 (6 bases). CDR1 and CDR2 (germline): MGHDK, SYGVNS. The CDR3 consists of 14 residues. Between the trimmed V and J ends, which lost 2 bases and 7 bases, there was a span of 14 bases. The CDR3 spells CASSEVQGRGGYTF. The CDR3 DNA reads TGTGCCAGCAGTGAAGTTCAGGGGCGAGGTGGCTACACCTTC.

This clonotype has more than one count but fewer than ten. The gene calls are TRBV7-2 and TRBJ2-7; 8 bases are shared with TRBD1. CDR1 and CDR2 (germline): SGHTA, FQGNSA. Unmatched junction bases numbered 13, after V lost 5 bases and J lost 13 bases. The CDR3 is 13 residues long. CDR3 sequence reads: CASSPPAGQGTYF. DNA for the CDR3: TGTGCCAGCAGCCCACCAGCTGGACAGGGAACTTACTTC.

This clonotype was seen repeatedly, ten times or more. J is TRBJ2-1 and V is TRBV28; the match to TRBD2 covers 7 bases. The junction had 16 bases not matched to a gene; V was cut back by 6 bases and J by 8 bases. The CDR3 has 16 residues. In germline, CDR1 is MDHEN, CDR2 SYDVKM. The CDR3 bases are TGTGCCAGCAGGGGTAGAGGGAGGGCCACTAAGGATGAGCAGTTCTTC. Translated, it gives CASRGRGRATKDEQFF.

This clonotype was detected ten times or more. V is TRBV5-1 and J is TRBJ2-5; D gene ambiguous. Per germline, CDR1 SGHRS and CDR2 YFSETQ. The CDR3 totals 14 residues. V lost 0 bases and J 1 base, leaving 7 bases between the germline ends. The CDR3 region is CASSLAASQETQYF. CDR3 bases: TGCGCCAGCAGCTTGGCCGCCAGCCAAGAGACCCAGTACTTC.

The gene calls are TRBV20-1 and TRBJ1-2, with D possibly being TRBD1 (5 bases). Looked up from germline, CDR1 is DFQATT and CDR2 is SNEGSKA (reference sequence). The ends were cut back, 5 bases at V and 5 bases at J, with 12 bases in the middle. The CDR3 is 12 residues long. The CDR3 region has the DNA TGCAGTGCTTGGGGGACCGCATATGGCTACACCTTC. It translates to CSAWGTAYGYTF.

This clonotype was counted ten times or more. The chain employs TRBV20-1 and TRBJ2-5; TRBD2 is a possible D gene (5 bases). The ends were cut back, 5 bases at V and 5 bases at J, with 18 bases in the middle. CDR1 DFQATT and CDR2 SNEGSKA come from the germline V gene (reference sequence). This CDR3 has 14 residues. CDR3 loop: CSARGVDYGETQYF. The CDR3 DNA sequence: TGCAGTGCTCGTGGGGTAGACTACGGGGAGACCCAGTACTTC.

This clonotype has only a few counts. V usage is TRBV29-1 and J usage is TRBJ2-1, with D tentatively TRBD2 (5 bases). This CDR3 is built from 14 residues. Germline values: CDR1 SQVTM, CDR2 ANQGSEA. The germline V and J ends were trimmed by 7 bases and 2 bases, with 15 bases remaining between them. The CDR3 is CSAATGIPYNEQFF. The CDR3 region has the DNA TGCAGCGCCGCAACCGGGATCCCCTACAATGAGCAGTTCTTC.

The V call is TRBV20-1, the J call TRBJ2-2, with TRBD1 identical over 8 bases. J was trimmed by 0 bases and V by 7 bases; bases with no gene match: 7. In germline, CDR1 is DFQATT, CDR2 SNEGSKA (reference sequence). The length of the CDR3 is 15 residues. The DNA of the CDR3 is TGCAGTGTCGCCCCGGGACAGGCGAACACCGGGGAGCTGTTTTTT. Translated: CSVAPGQANTGELFF.

A few counts support this clonotype. The chain combines TRBV7-9 with TRBJ1-5, with D unresolved. Trimming cost V 5 bases and J 1 base, with 12 bases left between them. Germline V lookup: CDR1 SEHNR, CDR2 FQNEAQ (reference sequence). This CDR3 comprises 15 residues. The CDR3 loop is CASSTPRESNQPQHF. For the CDR3, the DNA is TGTGCCAGCAGCACGCCTCGGGAGAGCAATCAGCCCCAGCATTTT.

This clonotype was detected many times. This chain's CDR3 is CASSFGWGLGVHNEQFF. The CDR3 bases are TGTGCCAGCAGCTTTGGTTGGGGACTAGGCGTTCACAATGAGCAGTTCTTC. The V and J genes are TRBV11-2 and TRBJ2-1; 8 nucleotides agree with TRBD2. Germline V gene lookup returns CDR1 SGHAT and CDR2 FQNNGV. This CDR3 has 17 residues. Unmatched junction bases numbered 12, after V lost 3 bases and J lost 5 bases. The variable domain in full, completed from reference TRBV11-2 and TRBJ2-1, reads EAGVAQSPRYKIIEKRQSVAFWCNPISGHATLYWYQQILGQGPKLLIQFQNNGVVDDSQLPKDRFSAERLKGVDSTLKIQPAKLEDSAVYLCASSFGWGLGVHNEQFFGPGTRLTVL.

This clonotype is medium-sized within its sample. The V call is TRBV5-1, the J call TRBJ1-1; no reliable D call. The V gene lost 4 bases and the J gene lost 5 bases, with 18 bases spanning the gap. CDR1 SGHRS and CDR2 YFSETQ come from the germline V gene. The CDR3 has 15 amino acids. Here the CDR3 DNA reads TGCGCCAGCAGCGCGAGGCCTGGGAGAAGAACTGAAGCTTTCTTT. This codes for CASSARPGRRTEAFF.

This clonotype was observed at least ten times. The rearrangement links TRBV5-5 to TRBJ2-1, with 8 bases aligning to TRBD2. Germline assignment: CDR1 SGHKS and CDR2 YYEKEE (reference sequence). The CDR3 covers 18 residues. J was trimmed by 8 bases and V by 2 bases; bases with no gene match: 18. DNA of the CDR3: TGTGCCAGCAGCTTCATTCGGCGGGAGGCCCCTAGTTACGATGAGCAGTTCTTC. Its translation is CASSFIRREAPSYDEQFF.

The chain couples TRBV5-1 to TRBJ2-1; D remains ambiguous. CDR3 length equals 12 residues. V was cut by 2 bases and J by 9 bases, with 9 bases left in between. Looked up from germline, CDR1 is SGHRS and CDR2 is YFSETQ. In DNA form, the CDR3 reads TGCGCCAGCAGCTTTAACGCCGGTGAGCAGTTCTTC. This codes for CASSFNAGEQFF.

This clonotype was picked up many times. J is TRBJ2-1 and V is TRBV20-1; 16 positions agree with TRBD2. CDR1 and CDR2 from the germline V gene are DFQATT and SNEGSKA (reference sequence). There are 13 residues in the CDR3. V was pared by 7 bases and J by 9 bases, with 3 bases of the junction left unmatched. The CDR3 region has the DNA TGCAGTGACGGGACTAGCGGGAGGGGTGAGCAGTTCTTC. Residues: CSDGTSGRGEQFF.

The chain has TRBV7-8 and TRBJ1-1; D unclear. CDR1 SGHVS and CDR2 FQNEAQ come from the germline V gene. CDR3 size: 18 residues. The V end was cut by 1 base, the J end by 0 bases, with 18 bases between. CDR3 amino acids: CASSLGVAKLLMNTEAFF. The DNA of the CDR3 is TGTGCCAGCAGCTTAGGAGTCGCGAAGTTGCTTATGAACACTGAAGCTTTCTTT.